This T cell receptor (beta chain) was sequenced for a study of cytomegalovirus exposure and HLA in healthy donors. The study, taken as a whole, reports: Later analysis identified several of the most significant clusters that appeared linked to common viral pathogens.

This CDR3 has 15 residues. The germline V gene has CDR1 SGHVS and CDR2 FNYEAQ. Trimming took 4 bases from V and 6 from J; bases not matched to a gene: 6. PCR used 60 Vbeta primers and 13 Jbeta primers. The method was immunoSEQ multiplex PCR; TCRdb's version includes in-frame clones alone and lacks a portion of them. The table lists just over 200,000 clones, 70% to 85% of them singletons, with roughly 1.5% in the top ten. Healthy bone marrow donors made up the cohort. As concerns this clone: Its target is not known.

The sequence was obtained from a man aged 50-60 years in good health and CMV-seronegative. The sequenced sample was PBMCs. The chain uses TRBV7-6 and TRBJ2-2, with 9 bases matching TRBD1. CDR3 sequence reads: CASSSYRGLAGELFF. As DNA, the CDR3 is TGTGCCAGCAGCTCATACAGGGGGCTAGCCGGGGAGCTGTTTTTT.